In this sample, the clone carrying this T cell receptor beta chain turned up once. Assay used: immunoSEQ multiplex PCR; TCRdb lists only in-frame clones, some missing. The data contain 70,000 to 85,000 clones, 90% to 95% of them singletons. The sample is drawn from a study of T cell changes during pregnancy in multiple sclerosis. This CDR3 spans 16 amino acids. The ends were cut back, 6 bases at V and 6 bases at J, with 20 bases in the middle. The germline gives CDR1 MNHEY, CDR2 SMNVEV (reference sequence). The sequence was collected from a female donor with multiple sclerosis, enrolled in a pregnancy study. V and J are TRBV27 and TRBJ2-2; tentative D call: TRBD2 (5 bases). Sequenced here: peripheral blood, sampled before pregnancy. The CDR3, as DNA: TGTGCCAGCAGCCAGATAAGCGGATTTGACGCCGGGGAGCTGTTTTTT. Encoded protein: CASSQISGFDAGELFF.